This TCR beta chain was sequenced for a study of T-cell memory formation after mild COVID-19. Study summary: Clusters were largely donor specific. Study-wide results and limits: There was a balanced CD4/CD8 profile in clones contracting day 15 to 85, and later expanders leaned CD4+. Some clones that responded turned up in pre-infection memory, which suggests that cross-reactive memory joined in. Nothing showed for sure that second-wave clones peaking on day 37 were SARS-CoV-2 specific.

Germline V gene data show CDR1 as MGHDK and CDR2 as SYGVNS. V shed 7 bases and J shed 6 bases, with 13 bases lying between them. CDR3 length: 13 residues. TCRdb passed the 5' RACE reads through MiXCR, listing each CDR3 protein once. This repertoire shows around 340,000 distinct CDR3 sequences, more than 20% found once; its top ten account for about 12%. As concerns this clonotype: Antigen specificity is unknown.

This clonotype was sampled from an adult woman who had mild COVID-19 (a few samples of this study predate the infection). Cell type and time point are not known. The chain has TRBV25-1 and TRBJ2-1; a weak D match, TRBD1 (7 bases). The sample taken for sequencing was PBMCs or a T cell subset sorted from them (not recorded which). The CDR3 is CASTEGAVNEQFF. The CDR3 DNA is TGTGCCAGCACGGAGGGGGCAGTCAATGAGCAGTTCTTC.